These T cell receptor beta chains were read from a single sample in a study of blood T cell repertoires in COVID-19. Using immunoSEQ multiplex PCR, the repertoire was profiled, and TCRdb retains in-frame clones only, with some absent. The table has 200,000 to 300,000 clones, 75% to 85% seen once. The sequenced material came from PBMCs or T cells enriched from blood (not recorded which). All receptors derive from a woman in her fifties or sixties with acute COVID-19. The CDR3 runs from the conserved cysteine through the conserved F or W. The order of the fields is J gene, D gene, V gene, clone size, CDR3 protein, CDR3 DNA. The D gene is left open where the match is weak. Expanded clones get a size class; other rows say once, few or many, or leave the size out.

J: TRBJ1-2; D: -; V: TRBV7-8; size: few; CDR3: CASSFAGSHGYTF; DNA: TGTGCCAGCAGCTTCGCAGGGTCTCATGGCTACACCTTC
J: TRBJ1-5; D: -; V: TRBV7-2; size: -; CDR3: CASSASDSYQPQHF; DNA: TGTGCCAGCAGCGCATCGGACAGTTATCAGCCCCAGCATTTT
J: TRBJ1-2; D: -; V: TRBV18; size: -; CDR3: CASSPDSDYGYTF; DNA: TGTGCCAGCTCACCCGACAGTGACTATGGCTACACCTTC
J: TRBJ1-2; D: TRBD1; V: TRBV10-3; size: -; CDR3: CAIRRGDRGSNGYTF; DNA: TGTGCCATCAGGAGAGGGGACAGGGGAAGTAATGGCTACACCTTC
J: TRBJ1-2; D: TRBD1; V: TRBV5-1; size: -; CDR3: CASSFQGAQNYGYTF; DNA: TGCGCCAGCAGCTTCCAGGGGGCGCAGAACTATGGCTACACCTTC
J: TRBJ1-1; D: -; V: TRBV3-1/TRBV3-2; size: -; CDR3: CASSQDRGAVTEAFF; DNA: TGTGCCAGCAGCCAAGATCGCGGGGCTGTCACTGAAGCTTTCTTT
J: TRBJ2-3; D: -; V: TRBV5-4; size: -; CDR3: CASKIGPSTDTQYF; DNA: TGTGCCAGCAAAATCGGTCCTAGCACAGATACGCAGTATTTT
J: TRBJ1-6; D: -; V: TRBV30; size: few; CDR3: CAWRMAGNNSPLHF; DNA: TGTGCCTGGAGGATGGCAGGGAATAATTCACCCCTCCACTTT
J: TRBJ2-2; D: TRBD1; V: TRBV9; size: -; CDR3: CASSVDGTGVAGELFF; DNA: TGTGCCAGCAGCGTGGACGGGACAGGGGTGGCCGGGGAGCTGTTTTTT
J: TRBJ1-1; D: -; V: TRBV6-5; size: -; CDR3: CASRVGDRNTEAFF; DNA: TGTGCCAGCAGGGTGGGCGACAGGAACACTGAAGCTTTCTTT
J: TRBJ1-1; D: TRBD1; V: TRBV3-1/TRBV3-2; size: -; CDR3: CASSHRDRGTEAFF; DNA: TGTGCCAGCAGCCACCGGGACAGGGGGACTGAAGCTTTCTTT
J: TRBJ1-1; D: TRBD1; V: TRBV14; size: -; CDR3: CASSQGSGGYFLNTEAFF; DNA: TGTGCCAGCAGCCAAGGCTCAGGGGGTTACTTTTTGAACACTGAAGCTTTCTTT
J: TRBJ2-5; D: TRBD2; V: TRBV5-1; size: -; CDR3: CASSLPSGGAVETQYF; DNA: TGCGCCAGCAGCCTCCCCAGCGGGGGGGCCGTGGAGACCCAGTACTTC
J: TRBJ2-7; D: -; V: TRBV18; size: -; CDR3: CASSGQLTEQYF; DNA: TGTGCCAGCTCAGGACAGCTTACAGAGCAGTACTTC
J: TRBJ1-2; D: TRBD1; V: TRBV11-1; size: -; CDR3: CASSITGTGAGSGYTF; DNA: TGTGCCAGCAGTATCACCGGGACAGGGGCAGGTAGCGGCTACACCTTC
J: TRBJ1-2; D: -; V: TRBV5-4; size: -; CDR3: CASSLLLLGDYGYTF; DNA: TGTGCCAGCAGCTTGCTTTTGTTAGGGGACTATGGCTACACCTTC
J: TRBJ2-1; D: TRBD1; V: TRBV9; size: -; CDR3: CASSAGTGTYNEQFF; DNA: TGTGCCAGCAGCGCGGGGACAGGAACCTACAATGAGCAGTTCTTC
J: TRBJ1-2; D: -; V: TRBV9; size: -; CDR3: CASSVERGNGYTF; DNA: TGTGCCAGCAGCGTAGAACGGGGGAATGGCTACACCTTC
J: TRBJ1-1; D: -; V: TRBV10-3; size: -; CDR3: CAISGQQTNTEAFF; DNA: TGTGCCATCAGTGGACAGCAGACGAACACTGAAGCTTTCTTT
J: TRBJ1-3; D: -; V: TRBV4-2; size: -; CDR3: CASSLTSGLSGNTIYF; DNA: TGTGCCAGCAGCCTTACGTCAGGGTTATCTGGAAACACCATATATTTT
J: TRBJ1-2; D: -; V: TRBV5-6; size: -; CDR3: CASSSDMGGYTF; DNA: TGTGCCAGCAGCTCTGACATGGGTGGCTACACCTTC
J: TRBJ2-3; D: TRBD2; V: TRBV2; size: -; CDR3: CASRELAGGLSDTQYF; DNA: TGTGCCAGCAGGGAGCTAGCGGGGGGGCTATCAGATACGCAGTATTTT
J: TRBJ2-1; D: -; V: TRBV5-1; size: few; CDR3: CASSATTDGYNEQFF; DNA: TGCGCCAGCAGCGCCACGACTGATGGGTACAATGAGCAGTTCTTC
J: TRBJ2-7; D: TRBD2; V: TRBV4-3; size: -; CDR3: CASSQEVAGSYEQYF; DNA: TGCGCCAGCAGCCAAGAAGTAGCGGGGAGCTACGAGCAGTACTTC
J: TRBJ2-1; D: TRBD2; V: TRBV4-3; size: -; CDR3: CASSQDRSPLAGGVDEQFF; DNA: TGCGCCAGCAGCCAAGATAGATCCCCTCTAGCGGGGGGAGTCGATGAGCAGTTCTTC
J: TRBJ1-3; D: -; V: TRBV9; size: -; CDR3: CASSPGEYSGNTIYF; DNA: TGTGCCAGCAGCCCCGGGGAGTACTCTGGAAACACCATATATTTT
J: TRBJ1-6; D: TRBD1; V: TRBV9; size: -; CDR3: CASSVKQGSDSPLHF; DNA: TGTGCCAGCAGCGTTAAACAGGGGAGCGATTCACCCCTCCACTTT
J: TRBJ1-3; D: -; V: TRBV30; size: -; CDR3: CAWQGLSGNTIYF; DNA: TGTGCCTGGCAGGGTCTCTCTGGAAACACCATATATTTT
J: TRBJ2-3; D: TRBD2; V: TRBV5-4; size: -; CDR3: CASSLLRGGTSTDTQYF; DNA: TGTGCCAGCAGCTTGTTGCGCGGGGGGACTAGCACAGATACGCAGTATTTT
J: TRBJ1-6; D: -; V: TRBV20-1; size: -; CDR3: CSASSVSGAYNSPLHF; DNA: TGCAGTGCTAGTAGCGTCAGTGGTGCGTATAATTCACCCCTCCACTTT